The T cell receptor beta chain described here comes from a study of identical twins (dated by TCRdb to about 2016). Context from the whole study: To test whether fetal clonotypes persist, this study deep-sequenced TCR alpha and beta repertoires from monozygotic twins, from unrelated adults of various ages, and from cord blood. To rule out contamination, replicate twin experiments were performed at different times with different library preparation protocols.

This clonotype appeared a few times. Its antigen is currently not known. No much larger clone exists at a distance of one base, and base qualities are not known. All donors were healthy Caucasians. The twin cohort comprised three pairs of female monozygotic twins, all aged about 18 to 30 years. Peripheral blood mononuclear cells were the source from which RNA for the TCR libraries was isolated. The CDR3 has 17 amino acids, counting the end cysteine and phenylalanine. The entry retains the CDR3 DNA only, 51 bases that are in frame from base 1. From the germline V gene (reference sequence), CDR1 is DFQATT and CDR2 is SNEGSKA. V loses 3 bases, J loses 0 bases, and the germline ends lie 18 bases apart. Library prep was done by 5' RACE. Sequenced using an Illumina HiSeq 2000. Template switching added a universal primer binding site, and the final cDNA carried a unique molecular identifier that allowed TCR cDNA molecules to be counted accurately. Specific primers in the conserved constant-segment region were used to synthesize first-strand cDNA for the TCR alpha and beta chains. To control for contamination, every cDNA library carried two barcodes: a SMART-Mk sample barcode plus Illumina barcodes. TruSeq adapter sequences along with Illumina sample barcodes were introduced in two successive PCR steps. TCR alpha and beta cDNA libraries were sequenced on the Illumina HiSeq platform with custom primers. The original pipeline was this. Raw reads were processed with MiGEC to extract unique molecular identifiers, and MiXCR was used to determine CDR3 positions. For each individual, recombination models were inferred using an EM algorithm with the repgenHMM and IGoR tools. The tcR package in R was used for shared clonotype analysis, with sharing normalized by the product of cloneset sizes. Out-of-frame nonproductive sequences were analyzed to study raw recombination free of thymic and clonal selection effects. The public reads were quality trimmed at Q25 with fastp and then assembled into clones with MiXCR by TCRdb, keeping productive beta chains. CDR3 protein sequences are deduplicated, and each keeps its most common genes and DNA. TCRdb's processing, not the study's, gives the V and J calls here. This sample lists about 890,000 distinct CDR3 sequences; around an eighth were detected once. Of the sample, under 2% falls within the top ten clones.

Paper-wide results and their limitations: In monozygotic twins, recombination models systematically underestimated out-of-frame TCR alpha sharing, but the models matched the sharing seen between unrelated individuals. Fewer insertions were carried by abundant cord blood beta clonotypes; a weaker similar trend was observed in young adult naive repertoires, while no such trend was observed in memory repertoires. Because the same donors could not be followed over many years, conclusions were based on cross-sectional statistical analysis. The excess sharing between twins in beta out-of-frame sequences was weaker because fewer shared sequences reduced the signal-to-noise ratio. Out-of-frame TCR alpha sequences shared between twins showed an excess of low generation-probability sequences compared with coincidental sharing between unrelated individuals. Zero-insertion analyses could be partly confounded by invariant T cells such as MAIT and iNKT, though diverse VJ usage argued against such confounding for most clonotypes.

These sequences were also reported in another study, on yellow fever vaccine responses in identical twins. The second study, in turn, reports: The T cell response to vaccination in identical twins was reported by the authors to appear partly convergent and partly personalized. In identical twins, the study followed T cell clones that responded to the vaccine with precision.

The sequencing input was PBMCs. The chain was built from TRBV20-1 and TRBJ2-1; the D segment could be TRBD2, given 6 matching bases. This clonotype originated in a woman younger than 35 in good health. The DNA reads as follows: TGCAGTGCTAGTAACCGGCTAGCGCGAATCTCCTACAATGAGCAGTTCTTC. Its protein is CSASNRLARISYNEQFF.